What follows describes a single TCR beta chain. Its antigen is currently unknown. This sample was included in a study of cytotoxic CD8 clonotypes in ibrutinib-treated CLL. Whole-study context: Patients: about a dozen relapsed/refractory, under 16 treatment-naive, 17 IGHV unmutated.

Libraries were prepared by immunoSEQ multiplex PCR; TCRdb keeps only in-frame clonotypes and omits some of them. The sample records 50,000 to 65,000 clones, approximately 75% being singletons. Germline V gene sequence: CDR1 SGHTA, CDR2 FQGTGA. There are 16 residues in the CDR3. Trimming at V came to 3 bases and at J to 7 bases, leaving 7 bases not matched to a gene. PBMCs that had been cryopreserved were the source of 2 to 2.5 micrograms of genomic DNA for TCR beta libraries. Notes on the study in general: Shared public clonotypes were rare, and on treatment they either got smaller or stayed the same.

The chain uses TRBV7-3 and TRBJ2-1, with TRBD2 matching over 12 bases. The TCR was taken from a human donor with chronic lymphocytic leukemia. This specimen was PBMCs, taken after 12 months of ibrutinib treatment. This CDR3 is CASSFSGLAGLNEQFF. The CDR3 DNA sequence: TGTGCCAGCAGCTTCTCTGGACTAGCGGGACTAAATGAGCAGTTCTTC.